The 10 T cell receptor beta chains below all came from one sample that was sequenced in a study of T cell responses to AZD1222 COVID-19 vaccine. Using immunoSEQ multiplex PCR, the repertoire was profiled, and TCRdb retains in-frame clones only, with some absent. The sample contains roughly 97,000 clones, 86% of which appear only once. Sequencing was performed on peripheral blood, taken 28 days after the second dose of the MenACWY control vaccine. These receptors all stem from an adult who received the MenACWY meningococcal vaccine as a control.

The CDR3 is CAWSGDRQGGNTIYF. Written as DNA, the CDR3 is TGTGCCTGGAGTGGGGACCGGCAGGGTGGAAACACCATATATTTT. V gene TRBV30 combines with J gene TRBJ1-3, with a tentative D call TRBD1 (5 bases). The CDR3 extends over 15 amino acids. CDR1 is GTSNPN, CDR2 SVGIG, per germline (reference sequence). Trimming removed 1 base at V and 3 bases at J, with 13 bases between.

The CDR3 bases are TGTGCCAGCAGTTACGACAGGGTGGGGAGTGGGCCCCAGCATTTT. It yields the protein CASSYDRVGSGPQHF. The V call is TRBV28, the J call TRBJ1-5, with 7 bases aligning to TRBD1. CDR1 MDHEN and CDR2 SYDVKM come from the germline V gene. With 4 bases clipped from V and 9 bases from J, the junction kept 12 bases outside the gene matches. The length of the CDR3 is 15 residues. The full variable domain, in which reference TRBV28 and TRBJ1-5 provide the parts outside the CDR3, is DVKVTQSSRYLVKRTGEKVFLECVQDMDHENMFWYRQDPGLGLRLIYFSYDVKMKEKGDIPEGYSVSREKKERFSLILESASTNQTSMYLCASSYDRVGSGPQHFGDGTRLSIL.

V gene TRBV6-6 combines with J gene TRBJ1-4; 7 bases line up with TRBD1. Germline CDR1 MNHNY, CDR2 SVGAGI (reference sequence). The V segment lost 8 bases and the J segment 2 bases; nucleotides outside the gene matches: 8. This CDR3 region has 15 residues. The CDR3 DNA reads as TGTGCCAGCGGTATGCCGGGACAGACTAATGAAAAACTGTTTTTT. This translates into CASGMPGQTNEKLFF.

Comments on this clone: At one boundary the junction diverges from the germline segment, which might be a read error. CDR3 nucleotides: TGTGCCAGCAGCGAAGATTGGACTAGCGGTCATGAGCAGTTCTTC. It encodes CASSEDWTSGHEQFF. The V call is TRBV3-1 (or the pseudogene TRBV3-2), the J call TRBJ2-1, with 10 bases aligning to TRBD2. Germline V gives CDR1 LGHDT, CDR2 YNNKEL (reference sequence). The CDR3 is 15 residues long.

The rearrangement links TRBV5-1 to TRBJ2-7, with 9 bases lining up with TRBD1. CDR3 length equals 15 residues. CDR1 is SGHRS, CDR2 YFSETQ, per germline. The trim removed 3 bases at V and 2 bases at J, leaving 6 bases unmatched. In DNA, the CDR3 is TGCGCCAGCAGCTCAGACGGGACAGGGACCTACGAGCAGTACTTC. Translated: CASSSDGTGTYEQYF.

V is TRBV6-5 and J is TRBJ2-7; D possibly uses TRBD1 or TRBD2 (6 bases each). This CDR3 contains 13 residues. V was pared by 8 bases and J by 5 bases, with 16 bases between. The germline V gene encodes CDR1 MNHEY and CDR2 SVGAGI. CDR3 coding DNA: TGTGCCAGCTTCGACTGGGGGGCAGACGAGCAGTACTTC. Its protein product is CASFDWGADEQYF.

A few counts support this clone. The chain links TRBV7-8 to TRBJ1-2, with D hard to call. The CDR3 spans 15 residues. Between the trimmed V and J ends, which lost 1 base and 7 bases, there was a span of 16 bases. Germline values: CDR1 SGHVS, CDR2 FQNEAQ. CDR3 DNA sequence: TGTGCCAGCAGCTTAGAAGCACCAGCCCTCTTTGGCTACACCTTC. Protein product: CASSLEAPALFGYTF.

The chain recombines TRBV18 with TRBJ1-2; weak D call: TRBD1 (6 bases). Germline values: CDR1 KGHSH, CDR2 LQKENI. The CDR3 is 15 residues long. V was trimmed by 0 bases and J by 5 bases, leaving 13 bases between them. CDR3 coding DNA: TGTGCCAGCTCACCACCGGGGCAGGGGACGTATGGCTACACCTTC. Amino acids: CASSPPGQGTYGYTF.

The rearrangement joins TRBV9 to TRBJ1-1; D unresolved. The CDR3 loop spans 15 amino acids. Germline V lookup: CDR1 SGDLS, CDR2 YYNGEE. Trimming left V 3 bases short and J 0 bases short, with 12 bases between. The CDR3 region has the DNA TGTGCCAGCAGCGCCCGAATAGGCATGAACACTGAAGCTTTCTTT. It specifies CASSARIGMNTEAFF.

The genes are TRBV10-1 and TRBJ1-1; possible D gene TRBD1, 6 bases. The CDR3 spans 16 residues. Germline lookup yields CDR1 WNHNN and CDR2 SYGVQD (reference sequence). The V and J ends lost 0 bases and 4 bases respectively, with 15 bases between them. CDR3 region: CASSESRAGAPTEAFF. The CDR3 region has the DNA TGCGCCAGCAGTGAGTCCCGGGCAGGGGCGCCCACTGAAGCTTTCTTT.